This T cell receptor beta chain was found in a study of regulatory T cells in long-lasting Graves disease. The CDR3 consists of 15 residues. Germline V CDR1 and CDR2: SEHNR, FQNEAQ (reference sequence). The ends lost 5 bases at V and 4 bases at J; junction bases unmatched: 6. General study results and limits: Persistent disease preferred TRBV28, TRBJ1-2 and TRBJ2-5; new disease, TRBV20-1 and TRBJ2-1. Persistent Graves' patients showed reduced TCR diversity versus newly diagnosed patients. New patients shared 750 to 1,000 public clonotypes, and persistent patients shared more, with a few thousand.

Noted time point: newly diagnosed GD, antithyroid drugs for less than 3 months. From RNA extracted from PBMCs, the TCR library was made. Patients met American Thyroid Association criteria for Graves' disease. This clonotype was recorded many times. Its antigen is unidentified. Combining iRepertoire HTBI primers with Arm-PCR of CDR3 regions, the authors built TCR beta libraries. From the multiplex PCR reads, TCRdb called clonotypes with MiXCR, one entry per CDR3 protein. In the table there are about 460,000 distinct CDR3 sequences, 12% to 15% of which are singletons. This same sample was also taken into another study, of T cells in Graves' hyperthyroidism and ophthalmopathy.

The TCR comes from a woman aged 45-59 years with Graves disease. The sequences come from peripheral blood mononuclear cells (PBMCs), collected at new diagnosis, from a patient treated with antithyroid drugs. The chain couples TRBV7-9 to TRBJ2-1; 9 nucleotides align to TRBD2. The CDR3 coding sequence is TGTGCCAGCAGCCCGGTAGCGGGGGCATACAATGAGCAGTTCTTC. It yields the protein CASSPVAGAYNEQFF.